These 25 T cell receptor beta chains came from one sample sequenced in a study of shared clonotypes between healthy human individuals. The method was immunoSEQ multiplex PCR; TCRdb's version includes in-frame clones alone and lacks a portion of them. The repertoire holds around 600,000 clones, with around 96% as singletons. As defined, naive CD8 cells were CD45RO-negative and positively selected for CCR7, with terminally differentiated effector memory CD45RA+ cells excluded. Source material: naive CD8+ T cells sorted from blood. These receptors came from a woman aged 25 to 39 in good health.

In the case of this clone: This sample includes further DNA sequences coding for the same CDR3. This chain joins TRBV11-3 and TRBJ2-7, with 10 bases lining up with TRBD2. Germline V lookup: CDR1 SGHNT, CDR2 YENEEA. V dropped 1 base and J dropped 6; count of bases not matched to a gene: 0. The CDR3 runs to 13 residues. This CDR3 reads CASSLGTSGEQYF. CDR3 nucleotides: TGTGCCAGCAGCTTAGGGACTAGCGGCGAGCAGTACTTC.

This clone has only one observation. A read error may account for a junction end that differs from germline. V gene TRBV30 combines with J gene TRBJ2-5; TRBD2 agrees at 9 bases. This CDR3 has 15 amino acids. Looked up from germline, CDR1 is GTSNPN and CDR2 is SVGIG (reference sequence). The CDR3 loop reads CAWSVVAGVGETQHF. CDR3 sequence (DNA): TGTGCCTGGAGTGTCGTAGCGGGAGTGGGAGAGACCCAGCACTTC.

The gene calls are TRBV15 and TRBJ2-7; D assignment may be TRBD1 or TRBD2 (6 bases each). CDR3 length equals 15 residues. Germline assignment: CDR1 LNHNV and CDR2 YYDKDF (reference sequence). CDR3 DNA sequence: TGTGCCACCAGCAGAGATCTGGACAGTGGGACTCCGGGGGTGGTC. Protein: CATSRDLDSGTPGVV.

This chain links TRBV28 with TRBJ2-2, with 13 nucleotides matching TRBD2. Trimming took 1 base from V and 7 from J; bases not matched to a gene: 6. The CDR3 has 17 amino acids. Germline V CDR1 and CDR2: MDHEN, SYDVKM. This CDR3 reads CASSLYGLAGAGGELFF. DNA for the CDR3: TGTGCCAGCAGTTTATACGGACTAGCGGGAGCGGGCGGGGAGCTGTTTTTT.

About this clone: The same CDR3 can be traced to other DNA sequences in this sample. The rearrangement joins TRBV13 to TRBJ2-1; no definite D call. CDR3 length equals 13 residues. Trimming pared 0 bases from V and 8 bases from J, leaving 8 bases between. The germline V gene encodes CDR1 PRHDT and CDR2 FYEKMQ (reference sequence). CDR3 coding DNA: TGTGCCAGCAGCTTAGGCCTGGCTTATGAGCAGTTCTTC. Its translation: CASSLGLAYEQFF.

This chain uses TRBV11-3 with TRBJ2-2, with unresolved D. Germline CDR1 is SGHNT and CDR2 is YENEEA. The V end was cut by 6 bases, the J end by 6 bases, with 14 bases between. The CDR3 consists of 14 residues. The CDR3 nucleotides read TGTGCCAGCAGTCTCTGGCCTGGCGCCGGGGAGCTGTTTTTT. Its protein product is CASSLWPGAGELFF.

CDR3 region: CASRVLAGPYEQYF. CDR3 bases: TGTGCCAGCAGGGTACTAGCGGGGCCCTACGAGCAGTACTTC. V usage is TRBV6-5 and J usage is TRBJ2-7; TRBD2 matches at 10 bases. Trimming took 6 bases from V and 2 from J; bases not matched to a gene: 4. Germline V CDR1 and CDR2: MNHEY, SVGAGI. This CDR3 has 14 amino acids.

The genes are TRBV25-1 and TRBJ2-3; 12 nucleotides agree with TRBD2. V lost 7 bases to trimming and J lost 2 bases; unmatched junction nucleotides: 7. The CDR3 is made up of 16 amino acids. CDR1 is MGHDK and CDR2 is SYGVNS in the germline V gene. The CDR3, as DNA: TGTGCCAGCACCCCTTGGACTAGCGGGAACACAGATACGCAGTATTTT. Amino acid sequence: CASTPWTSGNTDTQYF.

The chain links TRBV27 to TRBJ1-1; D gene uncertain. V was cut by 7 bases and J by 3 bases, with 9 bases left in between. The CDR3 spans 12 residues. Germline V gene data show CDR1 as MNHEY and CDR2 as SMNVEV (reference sequence). In nucleotides, the CDR3 is TGTGCCAGCATAGGTCTAGACACTGAAGCTTTCTTT. Translation: CASIGLDTEAFF.

The chain carries TRBV9 and TRBJ2-1, with 10 bases matching TRBD2. The germline CDR1 and CDR2 sequences are SGDLS and YYNGEE. This CDR3 contains 18 residues. Trimming at V came to 0 bases and at J to 7 bases, leaving 13 bases not matched to a gene. CDR3 nucleotide sequence: TGTGCCAGCAGCGTAGAGGGCCGGACTAGCGGAGGGGGAAATGAGCAGTTCTTC. It translates to CASSVEGRTSGGGNEQFF.

The chain couples TRBV10-2 to TRBJ1-5; D remains ambiguous. V was clipped by 6 bases and J by 0 bases, with 15 bases between them. Germline assignment: CDR1 WSHSY and CDR2 SAAADI. The CDR3 runs to 16 residues. The CDR3 coding sequence is TGCGCCAGCAGCCCCGGCGAGAGGGATAGCAATCAGCCCCAGCATTTT. This codes for CASSPGERDSNQPQHF.

The rearrangement links TRBV5-6 to TRBJ2-7; TRBD1 matches 8 bases. The germline gives CDR1 SGHDT, CDR2 YYEEEE. Germline trimming cut 3 bases from V and 2 bases from J; bases unmatched to any gene: 7. This CDR3 is built from 15 residues. The CDR3 sequence is CASSSKGQGTYEQYF. The CDR3 DNA reads as TGTGCCAGCAGCTCAAAAGGACAGGGAACCTACGAGCAGTACTTC.

This sequence joins TRBV6-5 and TRBJ2-1; 8 nucleotides match TRBD1. Germline V CDR1 and CDR2: MNHEY, SVGAGI. The CDR3 has 15 amino acids. V lost 2 bases and J lost 8; bases outside the gene matches: 8. CDR3 DNA: TGTGCCAGCAGTTACCTTGGACAGGGTGGGGATGAGCAGTTCTTC. It yields the protein CASSYLGQGGDEQFF.

CDR3: CASSSYLGVNQPQHF. Here the CDR3 DNA reads TGTGCCAGCAGTTCCTACTTAGGGGTCAATCAGCCCCAGCATTTT. The chain is built from TRBV28 and TRBJ1-5; D possibly corresponds to TRBD1 (5 bases). The germline V gene encodes CDR1 MDHEN and CDR2 SYDVKM. Deletions cut 4 bases from V and 3 bases from J, with 13 bases between. The CDR3 contains 15 residues.

J is TRBJ2-7 and V is TRBV5-6; maybe TRBD2 (6 bases). The CDR3 runs to 15 residues. Germline V lookup: CDR1 SGHDT, CDR2 YYEEEE. Trimming removed 3 bases from V and 4 bases from J, with 17 bases in between. CDR3 loop: CASSSQTGEWYEQYF. CDR3 coding DNA: TGTGCCAGCAGCTCTCAAACGGGAGAATGGTACGAGCAGTACTTC.

The rearrangement joins TRBV27 to TRBJ2-5, with unresolved D. The CDR3 consists of 11 residues. CDR1 and CDR2 from the germline V gene are MNHEY and SMNVEV (reference sequence). The V end was cut by 4 bases, the J end by 3 bases, with 3 bases between. The CDR3 region is CASSSEETQYF. The CDR3 DNA follows: TGTGCCAGCAGTTCGGAAGAGACCCAGTACTTC.

In its sample, this clone was seen once. The V call is TRBV30, the J call TRBJ1-4; TRBD1 aligns across 9 bases. The CDR3 runs 14 residues. Trimming removed 1 base from V and 7 bases from J; junction bases left unmatched: 4. Germline lookup yields CDR1 GTSNPN and CDR2 SVGIG (reference sequence). The CDR3 DNA reads as TGTGCCTGGAGTGAGGGACAGGGCATTGAAAAACTGTTTTTT. Translating it yields CAWSEGQGIEKLFF.

The V call is TRBV7-2, the J call TRBJ2-1, with D perhaps assigned TRBD1 or TRBD2 (6 bases each). There are 17 residues in the CDR3. Germline-derived CDR1 and CDR2 are SGHTA and FQGNSA. V gave up 4 bases and J gave up 7 bases, with 23 bases separating them. CDR3 sequence reads: CASSSREAVGGLNEQFF. CDR3 nucleotides: TGTGCCAGCAGCTCTCGCGAAGCGGTAGGGGGGCTTAATGAGCAGTTCTTC. Full variable domain (remainder filled in from reference TRBV7-2 and TRBJ2-1): GAGVSQSPSNKVTEKGKDVELRCDPISGHTALYWYRQSLGQGLEFLIYFQGNSAPDKSGLPSDRFSAERTGGSVSTLTIQRTQQEDSAVYLCASSSREAVGGLNEQFFGPGTRLTVL.

The J gene is TRBJ1-4, the V gene TRBV6-5; D is ambiguous. CDR3 size: 16 residues. Per the germline V gene, CDR1 is MNHEY and CDR2 is SVGAGI. Trimming pared 2 bases from V and 7 bases from J, leaving 17 bases between. CDR3 sequence: CASSYGPSPTGEKLFF. The CDR3 DNA is TGTGCCAGCAGTTACGGGCCATCGCCTACGGGTGAAAAACTGTTTTTT.

V gene TRBV10-3 combines with J gene TRBJ2-1; 8 nucleotides align to TRBD2. Germline V gene lookup returns CDR1 ENHRY and CDR2 SYGVKD. The junction had 3 bases not matched to a gene; V was cut back by 2 bases and J by 3 bases. This CDR3 spans 15 amino acids. The CDR3 here is CAISEGTSSYNEQFF. Here the CDR3 DNA reads TGTGCCATCAGTGAGGGGACTAGTAGCTACAATGAGCAGTTCTTC.

V is TRBV14 and J is TRBJ2-1, with D possibly TRBD1 on 6 matching bases. CDR1 is SGHDN and CDR2 is FVKESK in the germline V gene. The CDR3 is 15 residues long. Trimming stripped 3 bases from V and 2 bases from J, with 11 bases between. CDR3 nucleotides: TGTGCCAGCAGCCACCGGGACAACCCCTACAATGAGCAGTTCTTC. Its protein is CASSHRDNPYNEQFF.

This clone was counted once. The chain joins TRBV18 to TRBJ2-7; TRBD2 matches at 8 bases. The CDR3 consists of 14 residues. Germline CDR1 is KGHSH and CDR2 is LQKENI. J gave up 5 bases and V 4 bases, and 7 bases lay outside the gene matches. DNA of the CDR3: TGTGCCAGCTCACGGAGAGCGGGAGACCACGAGCAGTACTTC. This gives the protein CASSRRAGDHEQYF.

The rearrangement joins TRBV2 to TRBJ2-1; 10 bases fit TRBD2. Trimming cost V 3 bases and J 0 bases; bases outside gene matches: 2. Germline loops: CDR1 SNHLY, CDR2 FYNNEI. The CDR3 consists of 16 residues. In DNA form, the CDR3 reads TGTGCCAGCAGTGACTTAGCGGGAGGCTCCTACAATGAGCAGTTCTTC. This sequence encodes CASSDLAGGSYNEQFF.

This clone was counted a few times. This chain links TRBV9 with TRBJ2-7; D remains unclear. The CDR3 runs 13 residues. Deletions cut 0 bases from V and 6 bases from J, with 10 bases between. Germline lookup yields CDR1 SGDLS and CDR2 YYNGEE. The CDR3 DNA reads as TGTGCCAGCAGCGTAGCGGCTAGTGGCGAGCAGTACTTC. This encodes CASSVAASGEQYF. The full variable domain, its missing parts supplied by reference TRBV9 and TRBJ2-7, is DSGVTQTPKHLITATGQRVTLRCSPRSGDLSVYWYQQSLDQGLQFLIQYYNGEERAKGNILERFSAQQFPDLHSELNLSSLELGDSALYFCASSVAASGEQYFGPGTRLTVT.

The rearrangement uses TRBV2 and TRBJ1-5; 8 bases map to TRBD1. V trimming: 0 bases; J trimming: 1 base; junction bases outside the gene matches: 2. The CDR3 is made up of 16 amino acids. Looked up from germline, CDR1 is SNHLY and CDR2 is FYNNEI. CDR3 amino acids: CASSEARTGSNQPQHF. The CDR3 bases are TGTGCCAGCAGTGAAGCGCGGACAGGGAGCAATCAGCCCCAGCATTTT.